This T cell receptor (beta chain) comes out of a study of human T cells and chemical hapten exposure. Trimming cost V 5 bases and J 8 bases, with 17 bases left between them. The germline gives CDR1 SGHRS, CDR2 YFSETQ. The CDR3 spans 14 residues. Unique molecular identifiers were linked by the library to individual cDNA molecules. Each CDR3 protein is one row after TCRdb ran MiXCR on the RACE reads. The table includes approximately 50,000 distinct CDR3 sequences, approximately 9.5% detected once. The table lists this clonotype with a few counts. This sample's time point: pre-sensitization, week 0. Specified treatment: therapeutic diphenylcyclopropenone sensitization with weekly scalp DPC. The total RNA was obtained from whole blood that was not fractionated.

The TCR was taken from a woman aged 30 to 39 with alopecia areata. Some clones in this sample may be carry-over from other donors' samples. The genes are TRBV5-1 and TRBJ2-1; a possible D gene is TRBD2 (6 bases). The input for sequencing was whole blood, taken in connection with sensitization to the hapten diphenylcyclopropenone (DPC). The CDR3, as DNA: TGCGCCAGCAGAAGGAGGGGAGTCGGGGATGAGCAGTTCTTC. Its translation: CASRRRGVGDEQFF.